This T cell receptor beta chain is drawn from a study of T cells in Graves' hyperthyroidism and ophthalmopathy (dated by TCRdb to the late 2010s). As for the study more broadly: Peripheral blood samples were taken at the time of initial diagnosis, prior to any treatment. The paper describes TCR Vbeta CDR3 sequencing of about 140 peripheral blood samples, made up of some 40 ophthalmopathy patients, some 80 hyperthyroidism patients and 17 progressor patients. Prospective prediction of ophthalmopathy was tested in an independent validation cohort of fewer than 20 hyperthyroidism patients and 17 patients who later progressed to ophthalmopathy. For training and testing, the 80 to 100 patients in the discovery cohort were randomly divided in a 7:3 ratio. After blood sampling, hyperthyroidism patients were treated with methimazole at a starting dose of 30 mg daily, and ophthalmopathy patients were treated with high-dose intravenous methylprednisolone. In addition, the study compared T-cell repertoires in thyroid tissue and in blood from over 5 Graves' hyperthyroidism patients. To identify TCR V-J signatures that set the groups apart, the researchers used a discovery cohort of approximately 98 patients, made up of under 45 with Graves' ophthalmopathy and 55 to 65 with stable Graves' hyperthyroidism. Results and caveats for the whole study, not just this receptor: In validation, the model predicted progression to ophthalmopathy with over 60% sensitivity and over 72% specificity, a median of 6.5 months before onset. Most expanded thyroid clonotypes (frequency above 0.001) were also detected in blood, suggesting blood repertoires may reflect thyroid immune responses. Sample size was not statistically predetermined, and investigators were not blinded to group allocation. A model built on a 13 V-J signature distinguished ophthalmopathy from stable hyperthyroidism, reaching approximately 89% sensitivity and around 81% specificity in cross-validation and 80%/75% in testing.

In regard to this clonotype: Its antigen is not yet known. Per-base qualities were not stored, and no clone one base away is much larger.

Hyperthyroidism patients were newly diagnosed, had a disease duration of under 2 months, and were aged 18 to 65 years. Any patient with an uncontrolled infection, another autoimmune disease, pregnancy or lactation was excluded. Diagnoses were based on clinical symptoms, serum thyroxine and TRAb, thyroid ultrasound and orbital computed tomography. For progressor patients, blood was drawn at the first diagnosis of hyperthyroidism, before any ophthalmopathy symptoms had appeared. PBMCs were isolated from approximately 10 ml of fresh peripheral blood by Ficoll-Paque density gradient centrifugation. Progressor patients were initially diagnosed with Graves' hyperthyroidism and developed ophthalmopathy during follow-up. Trizol reagent was used to extract total RNA, and RNA quality was then checked on an Agilent 2100 Bioanalyzer. TCR beta CDR3 regions were amplified from RNA transcripts. The TCR CDR3 was subjected to a first round of RT-PCR using the HTBI primer set and the Qiagen OneStep RT-PCR kit. The libraries were constructed in a second round of multiplex PCR and then size-selected and purified. Sequencing of the libraries was done on an Illumina HiSeq2000 using paired-end 100 bp reads. In the source study's methods: SOAPnuke was used to process the raw data, with reads discarded if the reads contained adapters or uncalled bases, had a mean Phred below 15, or lacked an exact constant-primer or identifier match. COPE v1.2.5 was used to merge high-quality paired reads, and clonotypes were defined as unique nucleotide sequences. MiTCR v1.1 was used to align the clonotypes against IMGT TRBV, TRBD and TRBJ reference segments. The analysis included only V-J combinations with a frequency above 0.0001, which together covered 99% to 99.2% of the repertoires. The TCS score was defined as F50 (clonal expansion) divided by E x V (chaos), with BLOSUM62-based TCRdist calculated between CDR3 peptides within each V-J. Welch's t-statistics and random forest reduced fewer than 600 V-J features to roughly 13, which were used in a naive Bayes classifier (R e1071). The raw public reads went through TCRdb reprocessing: fastp at Q25, MiXCR clone calling, in-frame beta chains kept. Each CDR3 protein gets just one entry, which takes the most common genes and DNA from the rows behind it. TCRdb's processing, not the authors', yielded these V and J calls. This sample has approximately 720,000 distinct CDR3 sequences in its table, and about 19% of those were observed once. Together, the top ten hold 15% to 20% of the sample.

The sequenced sample consisted of blood. This clonotype was sampled from a woman aged 50 to 60 with Graves' hyperthyroidism that later progressed to Graves' ophthalmopathy.

The CDR3 here reads CSVVRVNYGYTF. Here is the DNA: TGCAGCGTTGTCAGGGTAAACTATGGCTACACCTTC. The chain is encoded by TRBV29-1 joined to TRBJ1-2; the D gene is perhaps TRBD1, on 5 matching bases. Taken from cysteine to phenylalanine, the CDR3 has 12 residues. Only the CDR3 DNA is retained, 36 bases long and in frame from the first base. A distance of 8 bases separates the germline ends of V and J, which lose 4 bases and 2 bases respectively. The germline V gene yields SQVTM for CDR1 and ANQGSEA for CDR2. Outside the CDR3, residues come from the reference TRBV29-1 and TRBJ1-2 proteins, so the full variable domain is: SAVISQKPSRDICQRGTSLTIQCQVDSQVTMMFWYRQQPGQSLTLIATANQGSEATYESGFVIDKFPISRPNLTFSTLTVSNMSPEDSSIYLCSVVRVNYGYTFGSGTRLTVV.